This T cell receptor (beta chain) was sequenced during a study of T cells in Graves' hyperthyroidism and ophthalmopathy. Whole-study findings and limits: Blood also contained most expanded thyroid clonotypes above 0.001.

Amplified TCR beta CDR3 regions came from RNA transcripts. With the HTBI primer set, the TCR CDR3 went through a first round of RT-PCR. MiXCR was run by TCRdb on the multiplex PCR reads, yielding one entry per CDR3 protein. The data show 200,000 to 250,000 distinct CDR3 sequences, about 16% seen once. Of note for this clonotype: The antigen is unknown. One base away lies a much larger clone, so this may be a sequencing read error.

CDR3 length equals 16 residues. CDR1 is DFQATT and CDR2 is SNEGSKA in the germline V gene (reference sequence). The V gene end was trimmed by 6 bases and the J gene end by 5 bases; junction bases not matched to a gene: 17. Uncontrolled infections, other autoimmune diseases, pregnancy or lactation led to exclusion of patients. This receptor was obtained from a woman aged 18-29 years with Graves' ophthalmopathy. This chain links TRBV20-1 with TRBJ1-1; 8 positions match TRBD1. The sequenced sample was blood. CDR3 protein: CSAERPASTGGTEAFF. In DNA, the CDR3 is TGCAGTGCCGAACGCCCGGCTAGTACAGGGGGTACTGAAGCTTTCTTT.